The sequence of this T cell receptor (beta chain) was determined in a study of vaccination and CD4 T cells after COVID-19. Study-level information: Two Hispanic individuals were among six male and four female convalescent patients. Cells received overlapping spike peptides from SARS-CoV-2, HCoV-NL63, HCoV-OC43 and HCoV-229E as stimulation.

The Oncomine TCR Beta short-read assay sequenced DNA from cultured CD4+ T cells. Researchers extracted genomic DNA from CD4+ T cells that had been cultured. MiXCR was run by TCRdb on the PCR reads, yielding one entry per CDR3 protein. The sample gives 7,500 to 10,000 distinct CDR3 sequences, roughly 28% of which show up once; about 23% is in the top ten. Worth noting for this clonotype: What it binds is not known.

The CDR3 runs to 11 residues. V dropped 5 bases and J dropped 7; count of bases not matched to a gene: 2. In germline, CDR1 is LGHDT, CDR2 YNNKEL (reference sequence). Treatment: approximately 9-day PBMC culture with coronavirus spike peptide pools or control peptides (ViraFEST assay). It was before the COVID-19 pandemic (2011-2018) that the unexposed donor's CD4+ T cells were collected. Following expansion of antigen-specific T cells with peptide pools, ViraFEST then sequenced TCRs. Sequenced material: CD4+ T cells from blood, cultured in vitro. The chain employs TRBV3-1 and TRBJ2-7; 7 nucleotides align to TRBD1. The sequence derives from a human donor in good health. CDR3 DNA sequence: TGTGCCAGCAGCTTGACAGGGGAGCAGTACTTC. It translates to CASSLTGEQYF.